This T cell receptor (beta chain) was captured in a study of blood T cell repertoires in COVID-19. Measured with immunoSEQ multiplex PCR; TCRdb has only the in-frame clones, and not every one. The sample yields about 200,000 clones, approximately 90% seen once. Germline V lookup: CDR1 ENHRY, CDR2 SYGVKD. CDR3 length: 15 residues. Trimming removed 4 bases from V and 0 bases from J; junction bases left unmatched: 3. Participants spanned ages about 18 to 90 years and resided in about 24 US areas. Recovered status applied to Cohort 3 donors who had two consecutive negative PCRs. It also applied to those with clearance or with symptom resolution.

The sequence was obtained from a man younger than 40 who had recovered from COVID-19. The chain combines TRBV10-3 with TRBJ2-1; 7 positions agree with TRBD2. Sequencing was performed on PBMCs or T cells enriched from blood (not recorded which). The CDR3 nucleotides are TGTGCCATCAGTGCCCCGGGAGGCTCCTACAATGAGCAGTTCTTC. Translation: CAISAPGGSYNEQFF.